The 9 T cell receptor beta chains below were found in one sample sequenced in a study of response to subunit inactivated influenza vaccine. From the RT-PCR reads, TCRdb called clonotypes with MiXCR, one entry per CDR3 protein. This table has just under 550,000 distinct CDR3 sequences, less than 25% appearing once. The data also belong to a second study, concerning T cells expressing NK-cell markers. That investigation notes: Libraries used 5'RACE template switching adding universal primer site and UMIs.

The sequences come from CD4+ T cells sorted from PBMCs, collected 11 to 12 days after vaccination. Receptors originate from a man over 45 who received an inactivated influenza vaccine.

The rearrangement links TRBV7-2 to TRBJ1-4; a weak D match, TRBD1 (6 bases). The length of the CDR3 is 15 residues. Trimming took off 5 bases at V and 3 bases at J, with 13 bases between the two ends. CDR1 is SGHTA, CDR2 FQGNSA, per germline. The chain's CDR3 is CASSPRRGSNEKLFF. CDR3 coding DNA: TGTGCCAGCAGCCCCCGCAGGGGTTCTAATGAAAAACTGTTTTTT. Filled out from reference TRBV7-2 and TRBJ1-4, the complete variable domain reads GAGVSQSPSNKVTEKGKDVELRCDPISGHTALYWYRQSLGQGLEFLIYFQGNSAPDKSGLPSDRFSAERTGGSVSTLTIQRTQQEDSAVYLCASSPRRGSNEKLFFGSGTQLSVL.

The CDR3 is CASSSTSDWSGFSEQYF. The CDR3 bases are TGTGCCAGCAGCTCCACATCCGACTGGAGTGGTTTTAGCGAGCAGTACTTC. V and J are TRBV11-2 and TRBJ2-7; the D is unclear. The CDR3 totals 17 residues. Per germline, CDR1 SGHAT and CDR2 FQNNGV. The V end was cut by 4 bases, the J end by 6 bases, with 25 bases between.

In its sample, this clonotype was seen a few times. J is TRBJ2-3 and V is TRBV5-1, with 7 bases identical to TRBD1. V was clipped by 0 bases and J by 9 bases; unmatched bases: 7. Looked up from germline, CDR1 is SGHRS and CDR2 is YFSETQ. CDR3 size: 14 residues. CDR3 coding DNA: TGCGCCAGCAGCTTGGCCGGGACAGAGGGAACGCAGTATTTT. Protein: CASSLAGTEGTQYF. Full variable domain (rest looked up from reference TRBV5-1 and TRBJ2-3): KAGVTQTPRYLIKTRGQQVTLSCSPISGHRSVSWYQQTPGQGLQFLFEYFSETQRNKGNFPGRFSGRQFSNSRSEMNVSTLELGDSALYLCASSLAGTEGTQYFGPGTRLTVL.

V is TRBV6-5 and J is TRBJ2-7; 12 bases agree with TRBD1. The length of the CDR3 is 15 residues. The V gene end was trimmed by 2 bases and the J gene end by 2 bases; junction bases not matched to a gene: 1. Per germline, CDR1 MNHEY and CDR2 SVGAGI. The CDR3: CASSYRDRGPYEQYF. The CDR3 DNA reads TGTGCCAGCAGTTACCGGGACAGGGGGCCCTACGAGCAGTACTTC.

V gene TRBV4-3 combines with J gene TRBJ2-3; a possible D gene is TRBD2 (7 bases). The CDR3 length is 20 residues. Germline CDR1 LGHNA, CDR2 YSLEER. Trimming left V 0 bases short and J 0 bases short, with 22 bases between. CDR3 DNA sequence: TGCGCCAGCAGCCAAGACTACCGGCGGGGGCCACCCTCTAGCACAGATACGCAGTATTTT. Translated, it gives CASSQDYRRGPPSSTDTQYF.

This clonotype was detected only a few times. The gene calls are TRBV5-1 and TRBJ2-3, with 12 bases identical to TRBD2. V trimming: 3 bases; J trimming: 5 bases; junction bases outside the gene matches: 7. Germline V CDR1 and CDR2: SGHRS, YFSETQ. This CDR3 contains 16 residues. Written as DNA, the CDR3 is TGCGCCAGCAGCTCCCGACTAGCGGGAGCCGGAGATACGCAGTATTTT. This codes for CASSSRLAGAGDTQYF.

The chain recombines TRBV5-6 with TRBJ2-1; D is undetermined. Germline V lookup: CDR1 SGHDT, CDR2 YYEEEE. CDR3 size: 16 residues. Trimming removed 4 bases from V and 0 bases from J, with 14 bases in between. This CDR3 is CASSRSLRSSYNEQFF. CDR3 in DNA: TGTGCCAGCAGCCGAAGCTTACGGTCCTCCTACAATGAGCAGTTCTTC.

CDR3 nucleotide sequence: TGTGCCAGTCCACCACCGGGACTAGCGCGGTACAATGAGCAGTTCTTC. The encoded protein is CASPPPGLARYNEQFF. The chain carries TRBV12-3 or TRBV12-4 and TRBJ2-1; 10 bases line up with TRBD2. The CDR3 covers 16 residues. Trimming at V came to 9 bases and at J to 4 bases, leaving 12 bases not matched to a gene.

V is TRBV7-2 and J is TRBJ1-2, with D perhaps TRBD1 (5 bases). CDR1 SGHTA and CDR2 FQGNSA come from the germline V gene. The CDR3 extends over 15 amino acids. The V and J ends lost 5 bases and 3 bases respectively, with 16 bases between them. The CDR3 reads CASSPVPAGYYGYTF. The CDR3 region has the DNA TGTGCCAGCAGCCCCGTCCCTGCAGGGTACTATGGCTACACCTTC.